Listed below are T cell receptor beta chains from one sample, sequenced in a study of T cells after yellow fever vaccination. TCRdb called the 5' RACE reads again in MiXCR, with one record for every CDR3 protein. Here the sample spans 500,000 to 650,000 distinct CDR3 sequences, about 17% being singletons. Sequencing used PBMCs, obtained 4 to 5 days after the first yellow fever vaccination. These receptors were obtained from a man aged 18 to 29 who received the YFV17D yellow fever vaccine. Each CDR3 is given with its conserved first and last residue.

>TRBV5-3
CARSFEDFGNEQFF
>TRBV10-3
CAGRERHDRVEAFF
>TRBV11-2
CASSLVYGSGGSPSTEAFF
>TRBV6-5
CASTSGGGYTF
>TRBV27
CASSFQGPTGELFF
>TRBV28
CASSGASASGGSTDTQYF
>TRBV6-2/TRBV6-3
CASSYLRGRPVETQYF
>TRBV29-1
CSVGGQSNEQYF
>TRBV9
CASSVAPANTEAFF
>TRBV5-1
CASSLARDSRSPLHF
>TRBV12-3/TRBV12-4
CASTPSGGLQETQYF
>TRBV20-1
CSARDAGIFNQPQHF
>TRBV25-1
CASSDPGIGTDTQYF
>TRBV19
CASSIKDPYEQYF
>TRBV27
CASRDFNEKLFF
>TRBV7-2
CASSSRGGNQPQHF
>TRBV6-5
CASSNQGAGGYTF
>TRBV4-2
CASSQDLAGETYGYTF
>TRBV25-1
CATETGYGNTIYF
>TRBV7-2
CASSPRIRNEQFF
>TRBV7-2
CASSFDGTQPYGYTF
>TRBV19
CASSIGGTGPTVGEQFF
>TRBV29-1
CSSRQGHYNEQFF
>TRBV7-2
CASSSVAGAYYEQYF
>TRBV20-1
CSGWGAQGERSYTF
>TRBV7-2
CASSLGTGGYEKLFF
>TRBV5-1
CASSLEGVATIYF
>TRBV7-2
CASSIKGRNEQFF
>TRBV7-9
CATQGAGWEAFF
>TRBV7-9
CASSLRRGNQETQYF
>TRBV29-1
CSVEGTSESYEQYF
>TRBV12-3/TRBV12-4
CASSFVVNTEAFF
>TRBV4-1
CASSQGPRQGFAGELFF
>TRBV12-3/TRBV12-4
CASSPGGGQGASGELFF
>TRBV10-2
CAISTSGVDKNIQYF
>TRBV7-2
CASSLVSGATQETQYF
>TRBV7-9
CASSKDSGDQPQHF
>TRBV12-3/TRBV12-4
CASSFWTGGYTF
>TRBV11-2
CASSLIKYSTGELFF
>TRBV11-3
CASSLRSPRDTQYF
>TRBV12-3/TRBV12-4
CASSLNSGTGGNEQFF
>TRBV5-4
CATTFGPNYGYTF
>TRBV19
CASSPIWVENYGYTF
>TRBV7-7
CASSPSGGAARKFF
>TRBV20-1
CSAQRDLAAGELFF
>TRBV5-1
CATRVGRGYTEAFF
>TRBV24-1
CATSDSRGTYYGYTF
>TRBV7-9
CASSLMGLTDTQYF
>TRBV19
CASSIDHDRSSGANVLTF
>TRBV5-6
CASSLSKGSNSPLHF
>TRBV4-3
CASSQHLQGGGTEAFF